The clone carrying this T cell receptor beta chain was counted many times. Its antigen is not known. The authors incorporated unique molecular identifiers into the TCR beta cDNA libraries. A population of roughly 0.85 to 10 million T cells gave rise to 400,000 to 550,000 cDNA molecules. One entry per CDR3 protein results from TCRdb running MiXCR on the PCR reads. The sample includes some 800,000 distinct CDR3 sequences, about half seen only once; the top ten take approximately 4.4%. This sample was included in a study of post-analysis software for immune sequencing data. Study-wide points: Among multiple sclerosis patients, normalized Chao1 diversity was significantly below that of controls. Among four or five TRBV segments more frequent in patients than controls were TRBV5-6, TRBV5-1 and TRBV20-1.

Germline CDR1 MNHEY, CDR2 SMNVEV (reference sequence). The CDR3 loop spans 14 amino acids. The ends were cut back, 0 bases at V and 3 bases at J, with 9 bases in the middle. This chain joins TRBV27 and TRBJ2-7; D gene uncertain. The origin of this receptor is a girl aged 10 to 17 with multiple sclerosis. Sequencing was performed on blood. In DNA, the CDR3 is TGTGCCAGCAGTTTATCTCTGGGCGGCTACGAGCAGTACTTC. Translating it yields CASSLSLGGYEQYF.